These 19 T cell receptor beta chains were all obtained from the same sample, sequenced in a study of blood T cell repertoires in COVID-19. Clones were read by immunoSEQ multiplex PCR, and TCRdb kept only the in-frame ones, dropping some. The sample yields under 130,000 clones, 80% to 90% seen once. The sequenced sample consisted of peripheral blood. The receptors stem from a human donor in a cohort sampled during active COVID-19.

The rearrangement uses TRBV28 and TRBJ1-1; TRBD1 might be the D (6 bases). Deletions cut 6 bases from V and 1 base from J, with 12 bases between. Germline CDR1 and CDR2: MDHEN and SYDVKM. This CDR3 is 14 amino acids long. For the CDR3, the DNA is TGTGCCAGCAGGTTAACAGGGCAGAACACTGAAGCTTTCTTT. This sequence encodes CASRLTGQNTEAFF.

This clone was detected once. The rearrangement joins TRBV7-8 to TRBJ2-7, with a weak D call TRBD1 (6 bases). V lost 5 bases, J lost 5 bases, and 16 bases lay in between. Germline V gives CDR1 SGHVS, CDR2 FQNEAQ. The CDR3 has 14 residues. In DNA, the CDR3 is TGTGCCAGCAGCCCCTTGCCAGGGGTCCACGAGCAGTACTTC. Protein product: CASSPLPGVHEQYF.

The chain couples TRBV10-3 to TRBJ1-2, with a weak D call TRBD1 (5 bases). Germline V gene lookup returns CDR1 ENHRY and CDR2 SYGVKD. The CDR3 runs to 14 residues. V was trimmed by 3 bases and J by 8 bases, leaving 16 bases between them. CDR3 coding DNA: TGTGCCATCAGTGACGGGACCGGGAGCCGCGGCTACACCTTC. It codes for CAISDGTGSRGYTF.

The chain uses TRBV24-1 and TRBJ2-2, with TRBD2 matching 8 bases. Germline values: CDR1 KGHDR, CDR2 SFDVKD. Unmatched junction bases numbered 10, after V lost 4 bases and J lost 4 bases. The CDR3 loop spans 17 amino acids. The CDR3 is CATSDPSGGRITGELFF. For the CDR3, the DNA is TGTGCCACCAGTGACCCCTCGGGCGGGAGGATCACCGGGGAGCTGTTTTTT.

This chain connects TRBV6-5 to TRBJ2-7, with D maybe TRBD1 (6 bases). Trimming stripped 9 bases from V and 1 base from J, with 16 bases between. The CDR3 extends over 14 amino acids. CDR1 and CDR2 (germline): MNHEY, SVGAGI. The CDR3 here is CASSTGWASYEQYF. The CDR3 coding sequence is TGTGCCAGTAGTACAGGGTGGGCGTCCTACGAGCAGTACTTC.

The chain carries TRBV11-2 and TRBJ2-1; D call uncertain. The V end lost 1 base, the J end lost 4 bases, and 8 bases lay between the germline ends. Looked up from germline, CDR1 is SGHAT and CDR2 is FQNNGV. The CDR3 spans 14 residues. CDR3 in amino acids: CASSLAQIYNEQFF. The CDR3 DNA follows: TGTGCCAGCAGCTTAGCCCAGATATACAATGAGCAGTTCTTC.

V is TRBV10-3 and J is TRBJ1-1, with TRBD1 identical over 12 bases. With 7 bases clipped from V and 0 bases from J, the junction kept 6 bases outside the gene matches. Germline CDR1 reads ENHRY; CDR2 reads SYGVKD. This CDR3 has 16 residues. The CDR3 DNA sequence: TGTGCCATCAAGGGGGGACAGGGGGCAATGAACACTGAAGCTTTCTTT. Residues: CAIKGGQGAMNTEAFF.

This clone was picked up one time. The chain is built from TRBV19 and TRBJ2-7; 9 bases line up with TRBD2. V dropped 5 bases and J dropped 5; count of bases not matched to a gene: 13. Germline V gives CDR1 LNHDA, CDR2 SQIVND (reference sequence). The CDR3 runs 16 residues. CDR3 nucleotide sequence: TGTGCCAGTAGTTCGATATTAGCGGGAGTAACCCACGAGCAGTACTTC. As protein: CASSSILAGVTHEQYF.

This clone was picked up one time. CDR3 amino acids: CASSLDENQFEAFF. The CDR3 nucleotides are TGTGCCAGCAGCTTGGACGAGAACCAATTTGAAGCTTTCTTT. The gene calls are TRBV5-5 and TRBJ1-1, with D unresolved. CDR3 size: 14 residues. Germline lookup yields CDR1 SGHKS and CDR2 YYEKEE (reference sequence). Trimming stripped 0 bases from V and 7 bases from J, with 13 bases between.

V usage is TRBV27 and J usage is TRBJ2-7; possibly TRBD2 for D (7 bases). From germline, CDR1 is MNHEY and CDR2 SMNVEV (reference sequence). Trimming pared 2 bases from V and 7 bases from J, leaving 15 bases between. The CDR3 extends over 14 amino acids. The CDR3 loop is CASSLTRGRGEQYF. The CDR3 region has the DNA TGTGCCAGCAGTTTAACGCGGGGGCGGGGTGAGCAGTACTTC.

The chain couples TRBV6-5 to TRBJ2-5, with TRBD1 matching over 8 bases. CDR3 size: 13 residues. With 6 bases clipped from V and 4 bases from J, the junction kept 4 bases outside the gene matches. CDR1 is MNHEY, CDR2 SVGAGI, per germline. CDR3 DNA: TGTGCCAGCAGCAGACAGGGGACAGAGACCCAGTACTTC. Amino acids: CASSRQGTETQYF.

The sample holds a few counts of this clone. The chain is built from TRBV5-4 and TRBJ2-3; 7 nucleotides match TRBD1. The CDR3 runs to 15 residues. Germline CDR1 is SGHNT and CDR2 is YYREEE (reference sequence). Trimming cost V 4 bases and J 5 bases; bases outside gene matches: 10. The CDR3 is CASSPSRQGRDTQYF. CDR3 DNA sequence: TGTGCCAGCAGCCCGAGTAGACAGGGCCGAGATACGCAGTATTTT. Variable domain in full (rest from reference TRBV5-4 and TRBJ2-3): ETGVTQSPTHLIKTRGQQVTLRCSSQSGHNTVSWYQQALGQGPQFIFQYYREEENGRGNFPPRFSGLQFPNYSSELNVNALELDDSALYLCASSPSRQGRDTQYFGPGTRLTVL.

The rearrangement links TRBV30 to TRBJ1-1; possible D gene TRBD1, 5 bases. The CDR3 spans 14 residues. The V end was cut by 1 base, the J end by 8 bases, with 17 bases between. Germline V lookup: CDR1 GTSNPN, CDR2 SVGIG (reference sequence). The CDR3 DNA reads as TGTGCCTGGAGTGCTCTCCTTGACAGTACAGAAGCTTTCTTT. This codes for CAWSALLDSTEAFF. Combining the CDR3 with reference TRBV30 and TRBJ1-1 gives the whole variable domain SQTIHQWPATLVQPVGSPLSLECTVEGTSNPNLYWYRQAAGRGLQLLFYSVGIGQISSEVPQNLSASRPQDRQFILSSKKLLLSDSGFYLCAWSALLDSTEAFFGQGTRLTVV.

V usage is TRBV3-1 (or the pseudogene TRBV3-2) and J usage is TRBJ1-3; D gene ambiguous. V was trimmed by 4 bases and J by 3 bases, leaving 7 bases between them. The CDR3 totals 13 residues. CDR1 is LGHDT and CDR2 is YNNKEL in the germline V gene (reference sequence). The CDR3 spells CASSLYSGNTIYF. CDR3 coding DNA: TGTGCCAGCAGCCTGTACAGTGGAAACACCATATATTTT.

The rearrangement joins TRBV5-6 to TRBJ2-7; no reliable D call. Trimming took off 3 bases at V and 5 bases at J, with 6 bases between the two ends. CDR1 is SGHDT, CDR2 YYEEEE, per germline. The CDR3 length is 11 residues. The CDR3 nucleotides are TGTGCCAGCAGCTCGTTCCACGAGCAGTACTTC. This encodes CASSSFHEQYF. The complete variable domain, with remaining parts taken from reference TRBV5-6 and TRBJ2-7, reads DAGVTQSPTHLIKTRGQQVTLRCSPKSGHDTVSWYQQALGQGPQFIFQYYEEEERQRGNFPDRFSGHQFPNYSSELNVNALLLGDSALYLCASSSFHEQYFGPGTRLTVT.

The rearrangement joins TRBV27 to TRBJ1-1; weak D call: TRBD1 (5 bases). Germline V gene sequence: CDR1 MNHEY, CDR2 SMNVEV (reference sequence). Trimming left V 4 bases short and J 4 bases short, with 10 bases between. The CDR3 consists of 13 residues. CDR3 nucleotide sequence: TGTGCCAGCAGTTGGGGCAAGAGCACTGAAGCTTTCTTT. This codes for CASSWGKSTEAFF.

The chain uses TRBV19 and TRBJ1-6, with a weak D call TRBD1 (5 bases). The germline CDR1 and CDR2 sequences are LNHDA and SQIVND (reference sequence). Trimming cost V 9 bases and J 7 bases, with 10 bases left between them. This CDR3 is 12 amino acids long. CDR3 sequence reads: CASRRGNSPLHF. DNA for the CDR3: TGTGCCAGCAGACGGGGGAATTCACCCCTCCACTTT.

The V call is TRBV27, the J call TRBJ1-2, with D hard to call. V gave up 5 bases and J gave up 2 bases, with 6 bases separating them. This CDR3 contains 12 residues. From germline, CDR1 is MNHEY and CDR2 SMNVEV (reference sequence). CDR3 residues: CASSPGNYGYTF. In DNA, the CDR3 is TGTGCCAGCAGTCCAGGAAACTATGGCTACACCTTC.

The genes are TRBV11-3 and TRBJ1-1, with 8 bases matching TRBD1. Germline values: CDR1 SGHNT, CDR2 YENEEA. With 5 bases clipped from V and 3 bases from J, the junction kept 2 bases outside the gene matches. This CDR3 comprises 13 residues. The CDR3 DNA reads TGTGCCAGCAGCCGGACAGGGTACACTGAAGCTTTCTTT. It yields the protein CASSRTGYTEAFF.